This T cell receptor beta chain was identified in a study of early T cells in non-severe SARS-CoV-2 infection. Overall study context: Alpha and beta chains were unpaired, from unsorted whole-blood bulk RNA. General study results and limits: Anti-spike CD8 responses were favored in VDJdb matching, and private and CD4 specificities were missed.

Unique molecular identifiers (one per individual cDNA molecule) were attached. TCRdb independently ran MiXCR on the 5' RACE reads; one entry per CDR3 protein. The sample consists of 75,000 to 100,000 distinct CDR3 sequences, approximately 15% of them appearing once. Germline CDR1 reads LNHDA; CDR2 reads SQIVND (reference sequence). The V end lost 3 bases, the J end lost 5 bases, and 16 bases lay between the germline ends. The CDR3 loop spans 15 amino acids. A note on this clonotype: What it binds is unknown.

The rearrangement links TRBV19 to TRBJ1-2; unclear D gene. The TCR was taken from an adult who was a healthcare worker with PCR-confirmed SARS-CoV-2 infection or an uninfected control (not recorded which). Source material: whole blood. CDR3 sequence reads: CASSITSGPGYGYTF. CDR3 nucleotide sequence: TGTGCCAGTAGTATCACATCAGGTCCGGGTTATGGCTACACCTTC.